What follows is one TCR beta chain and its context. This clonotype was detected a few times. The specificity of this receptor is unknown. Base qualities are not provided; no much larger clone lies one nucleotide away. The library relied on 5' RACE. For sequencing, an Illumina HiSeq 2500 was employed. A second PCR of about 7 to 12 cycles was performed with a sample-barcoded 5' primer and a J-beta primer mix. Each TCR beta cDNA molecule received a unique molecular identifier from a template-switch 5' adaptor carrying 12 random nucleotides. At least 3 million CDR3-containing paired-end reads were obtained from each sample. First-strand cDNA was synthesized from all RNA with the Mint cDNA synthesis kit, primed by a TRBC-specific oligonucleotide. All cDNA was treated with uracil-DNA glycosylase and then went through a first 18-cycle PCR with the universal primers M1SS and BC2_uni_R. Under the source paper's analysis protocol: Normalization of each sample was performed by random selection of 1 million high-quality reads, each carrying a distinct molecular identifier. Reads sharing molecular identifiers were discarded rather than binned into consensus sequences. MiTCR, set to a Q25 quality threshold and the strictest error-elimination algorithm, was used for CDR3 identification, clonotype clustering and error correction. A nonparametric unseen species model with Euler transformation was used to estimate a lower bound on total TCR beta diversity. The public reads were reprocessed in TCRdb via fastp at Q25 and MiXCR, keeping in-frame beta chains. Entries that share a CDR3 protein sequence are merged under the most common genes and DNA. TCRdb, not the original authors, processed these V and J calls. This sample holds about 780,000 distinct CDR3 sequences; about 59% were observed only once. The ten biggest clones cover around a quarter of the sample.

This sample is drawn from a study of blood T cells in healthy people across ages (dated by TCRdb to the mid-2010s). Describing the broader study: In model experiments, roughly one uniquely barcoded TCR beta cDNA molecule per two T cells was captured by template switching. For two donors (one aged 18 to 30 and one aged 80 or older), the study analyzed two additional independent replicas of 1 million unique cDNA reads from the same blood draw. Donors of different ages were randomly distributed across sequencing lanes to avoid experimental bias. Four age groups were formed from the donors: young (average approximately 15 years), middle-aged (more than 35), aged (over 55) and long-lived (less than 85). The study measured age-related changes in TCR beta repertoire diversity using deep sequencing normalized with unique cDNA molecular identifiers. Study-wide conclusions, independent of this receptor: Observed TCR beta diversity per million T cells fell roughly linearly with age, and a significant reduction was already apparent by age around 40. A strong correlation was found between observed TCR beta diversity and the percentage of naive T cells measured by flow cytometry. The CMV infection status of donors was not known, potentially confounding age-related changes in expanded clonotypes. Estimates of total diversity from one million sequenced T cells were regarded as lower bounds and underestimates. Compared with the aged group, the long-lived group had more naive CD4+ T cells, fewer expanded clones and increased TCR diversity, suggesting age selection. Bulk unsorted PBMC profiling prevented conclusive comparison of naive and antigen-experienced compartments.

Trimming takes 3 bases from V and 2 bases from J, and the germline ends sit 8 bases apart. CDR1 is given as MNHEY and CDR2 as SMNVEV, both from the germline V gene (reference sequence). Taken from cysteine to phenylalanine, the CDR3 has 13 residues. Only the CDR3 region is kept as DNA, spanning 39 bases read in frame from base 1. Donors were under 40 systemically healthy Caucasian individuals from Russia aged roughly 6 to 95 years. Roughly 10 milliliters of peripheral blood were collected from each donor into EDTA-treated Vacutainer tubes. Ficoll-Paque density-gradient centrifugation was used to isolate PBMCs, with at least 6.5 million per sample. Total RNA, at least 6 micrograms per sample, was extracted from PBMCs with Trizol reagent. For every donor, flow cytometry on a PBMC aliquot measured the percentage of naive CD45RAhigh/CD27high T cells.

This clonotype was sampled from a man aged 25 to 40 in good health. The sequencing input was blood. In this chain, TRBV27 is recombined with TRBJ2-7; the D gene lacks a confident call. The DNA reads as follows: TGTGCCAGCAGTTTTGCTGGGACCTACGAGCAGTACTTC. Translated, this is CASSFAGTYEQYF.